This T cell receptor (beta chain) derives from a study of blood T cell repertoires in COVID-19. Study overall: Donors in the United States, Italy and Spain gave samples during acute or convalescent COVID-19. PBMCs, B-cell-depleted T cells, or T cells were the source of the cDNA or gDNA that made up the material.

As originally analysed: Counts of nucleated cells, estimated from reference gene primer amplification, were obtained. Measured with immunoSEQ multiplex PCR; TCRdb has only the in-frame clones, and not every one. Clonal size and the V and J genes are those of that table, whereas D and trimming came from the DNA. This table holds 200,000 to 250,000 clones, 86% found once. The CDR3 contains 14 residues. V lost 5 bases to trimming and J lost 7 bases, with 18 bases between them. Germline V CDR1 and CDR2: KGHSH, LQKENI. The receptor was derived from a man in his sixties with acute or convalescent COVID-19. The chain couples TRBV18 to TRBJ2-7; maybe TRBD1 (6 bases). The source material was peripheral blood. The CDR3 here is CASSSDRTPLEQYF. The CDR3, as DNA: TGTGCCAGCTCATCGGACAGAACCCCCTTGGAGCAGTACTTC.